The present T cell receptor (beta chain) was sequenced within a study of CD8+ T cells in alopecia areata. The overall study: Treated patients were dosed with oral tofacitinib, taking 5 to 10 mg twice daily. Patients in the study were on tofacitinib for 6 to 18 months, then off it for 6 months.

Whole-study findings and limits: Between patients, shared TCR sequences were less clear than in mice. This was possibly due in part to HLA diversity in the patient population.

Regarding this clone: What it binds is not known.

cDNA serving as the sequencing template came from extracted, reverse transcribed RNA. Repertoires were generated with immunoSEQ multiplex PCR, while TCRdb's copy carries only in-frame clones and drops some. The table records 140,000 to 150,000 clones, about 51% of them present only once. The CDR3 has 12 residues. V lost 1 base to trimming and J lost 5 bases, with 5 bases between them. CDR1 and CDR2 from the germline V gene are LGHNA and YSLEER. The sequence came from a human donor with alopecia areata. This chain connects TRBV4-3 to TRBJ2-5, with D perhaps TRBD2 (5 bases). The sequences come from CD4+ T cells sorted from blood, collected at week 0. This CDR3 is CASSQAGETQYF. In nucleotides, the CDR3 is TGCGCCAGCAGCCAAGCGGGGGAGACCCAGTACTTC.